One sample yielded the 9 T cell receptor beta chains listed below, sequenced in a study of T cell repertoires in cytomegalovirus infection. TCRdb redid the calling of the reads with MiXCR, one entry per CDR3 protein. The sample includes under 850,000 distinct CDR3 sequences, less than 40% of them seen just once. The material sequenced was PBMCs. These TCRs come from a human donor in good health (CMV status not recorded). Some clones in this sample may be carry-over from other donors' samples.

The CDR3 sequence is CATRDRPSNTEAFF. The CDR3 coding sequence is TGTGCCACCAGGGACAGGCCGTCGAACACTGAAGCTTTCTTT. V gene TRBV6-6 combines with J gene TRBJ1-1; TRBD1 aligns across 8 bases. This CDR3 has 14 amino acids. V gave up 10 bases and J gave up 1 base; unmatched junction bases: 8. Germline V gene data show CDR1 as MNHNY and CDR2 as SVGAGI (reference sequence).

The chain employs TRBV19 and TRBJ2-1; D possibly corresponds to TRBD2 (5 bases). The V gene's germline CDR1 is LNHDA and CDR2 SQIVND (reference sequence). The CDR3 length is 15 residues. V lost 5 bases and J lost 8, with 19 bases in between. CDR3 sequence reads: CASSARREGRHEQFF. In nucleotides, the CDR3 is TGTGCCAGTAGTGCCCGCCGAGAGGGCCGACATGAGCAGTTCTTC.

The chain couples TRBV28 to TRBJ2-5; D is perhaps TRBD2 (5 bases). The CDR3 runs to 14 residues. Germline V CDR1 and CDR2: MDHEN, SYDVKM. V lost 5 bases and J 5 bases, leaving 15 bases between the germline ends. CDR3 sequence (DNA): TGTGCCAGCAGTCCGCGCGGGCCGTGGGAGACCCAGTACTTC. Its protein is CASSPRGPWETQYF.

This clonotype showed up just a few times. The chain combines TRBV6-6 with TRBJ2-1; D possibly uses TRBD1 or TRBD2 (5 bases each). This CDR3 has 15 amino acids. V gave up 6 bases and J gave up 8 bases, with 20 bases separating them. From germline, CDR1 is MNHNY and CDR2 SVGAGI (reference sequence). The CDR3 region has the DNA TGTGCCAGCAGCAAGGATCAGGCAGGGCGGGATGAGCAGTTCTTC. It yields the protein CASSKDQAGRDEQFF.

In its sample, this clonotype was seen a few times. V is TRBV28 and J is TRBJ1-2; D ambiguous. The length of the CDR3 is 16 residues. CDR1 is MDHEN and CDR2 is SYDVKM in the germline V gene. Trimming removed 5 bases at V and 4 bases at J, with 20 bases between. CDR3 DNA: TGTGCCAGCAGTCGTGGGGATGAGGAAAGGGCCTATGGCTACACCTTC. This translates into CASSRGDEERAYGYTF.

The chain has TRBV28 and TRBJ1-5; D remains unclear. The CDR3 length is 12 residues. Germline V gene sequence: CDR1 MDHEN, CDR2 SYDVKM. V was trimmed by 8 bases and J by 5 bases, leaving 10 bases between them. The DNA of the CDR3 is TGTGCCAGCGAGGAGGCCCATCAGCCCCAGCATTTT. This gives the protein CASEEAHQPQHF.

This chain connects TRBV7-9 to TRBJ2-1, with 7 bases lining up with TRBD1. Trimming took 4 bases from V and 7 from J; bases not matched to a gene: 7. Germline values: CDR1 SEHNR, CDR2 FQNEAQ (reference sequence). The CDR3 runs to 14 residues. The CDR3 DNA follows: TGTGCCAGCAGCTCACCCGACAGGGCGAATGAGCAGTTCTTC. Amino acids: CASSSPDRANEQFF.

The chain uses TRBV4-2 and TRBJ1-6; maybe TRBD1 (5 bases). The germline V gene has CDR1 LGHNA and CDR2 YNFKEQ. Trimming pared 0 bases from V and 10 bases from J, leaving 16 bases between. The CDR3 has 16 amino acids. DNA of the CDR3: TGTGCCAGCAGCCAAGAGTGGGCAGGGCCGAACTCACCCCTCCACTTT. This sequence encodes CASSQEWAGPNSPLHF.

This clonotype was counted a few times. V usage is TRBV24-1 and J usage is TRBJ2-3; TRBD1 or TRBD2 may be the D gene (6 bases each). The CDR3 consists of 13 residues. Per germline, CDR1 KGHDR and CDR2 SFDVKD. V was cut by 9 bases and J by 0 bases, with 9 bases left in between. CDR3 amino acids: CATEGGSTDTQYF. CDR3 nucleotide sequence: TGTGCCACCGAGGGGGGCAGCACAGATACGCAGTATTTT.